Listed below are T cell receptor beta chains from one sample, sequenced in a study of blood T cell repertoires in COVID-19. Using immunoSEQ multiplex PCR, the repertoire was profiled, and TCRdb retains in-frame clones only, with some absent. The sample lists 80,000 or so clones, 65% to 90% seen once, with more than 9.5% in the top ten. Sequenced: peripheral blood. The receptors stem from a man aged 50 to 59 with COVID-19, enrolled during active disease. Each CDR3 is given with its conserved first and last residue. The order of the fields is J gene, V gene, CDR3 protein.

TRBJ1-5 | TRBV3-1/TRBV3-2 | CASSHLGVNQPQHF
TRBJ2-5 | TRBV7-2 | CASSFAPLKETQYF
TRBJ2-7 | TRBV15 | CATAIGASYEQYF
TRBJ2-1 | TRBV4-1 | CASSQHQPFQGDNEQFF
TRBJ1-6 | TRBV19 | CASSLRTGGFNNSPLHF
TRBJ2-2 | TRBV12-3/TRBV12-4 | CASRTGSGGELFF
TRBJ1-1 | TRBV20-1 | CSARTDVGTFF
TRBJ2-5 | TRBV10-1 | CASSLRAGKCETQYF
TRBJ1-5 | TRBV7-2 | CASSLGHNSNQPQHF
TRBJ2-7 | TRBV5-1 | CASSLFPGQGGDEQYF
TRBJ1-1 | TRBV12-3/TRBV12-4 | CASSLRVNTEAFF
TRBJ1-3 | TRBV9 | CASSVATGGQISGNTIYF
TRBJ2-1 | TRBV28 | CASSFRLAGVEQFF
TRBJ1-5 | TRBV2 | CASSAGLGNQPQHF
TRBJ2-2 | TRBV6-1 | CASSESGPPGELFF
TRBJ1-3 | TRBV28 | CASSSPGQGVGTIYF
TRBJ2-7 | TRBV5-4 | CASSHSIGAGGRHEQYF
TRBJ2-4 | TRBV19 | CASSIQGNIQYF
TRBJ2-3 | TRBV30 | CAWSGTSGSTDTQYF
TRBJ2-5 | TRBV5-1 | CASRGVGETQYF
TRBJ2-7 | TRBV27 | CASTTGDRGLYEQYF
TRBJ1-1 | TRBV9 | CASSEGGNTEAFF